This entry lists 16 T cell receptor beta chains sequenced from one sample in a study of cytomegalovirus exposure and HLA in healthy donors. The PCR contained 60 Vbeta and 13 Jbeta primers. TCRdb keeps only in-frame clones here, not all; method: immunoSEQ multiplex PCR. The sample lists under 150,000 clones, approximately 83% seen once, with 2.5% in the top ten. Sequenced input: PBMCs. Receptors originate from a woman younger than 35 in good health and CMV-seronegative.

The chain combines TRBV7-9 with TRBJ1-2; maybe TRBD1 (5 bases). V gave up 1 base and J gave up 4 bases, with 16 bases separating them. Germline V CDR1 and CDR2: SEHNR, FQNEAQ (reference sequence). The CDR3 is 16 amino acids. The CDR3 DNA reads TGTGCCAGCAGCTTAGGGGCGCAGGGCGGTATCTATGGCTACACCTTC. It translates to CASSLGAQGGIYGYTF.

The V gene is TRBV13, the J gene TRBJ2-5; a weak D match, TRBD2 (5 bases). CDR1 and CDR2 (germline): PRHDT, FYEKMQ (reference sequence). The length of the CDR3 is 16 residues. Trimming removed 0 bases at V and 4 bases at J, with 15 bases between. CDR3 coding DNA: TGTGCCAGCAGCTTAGGCGGCACCCGAGGGAGAGAGACCCAGTACTTC. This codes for CASSLGGTRGRETQYF.

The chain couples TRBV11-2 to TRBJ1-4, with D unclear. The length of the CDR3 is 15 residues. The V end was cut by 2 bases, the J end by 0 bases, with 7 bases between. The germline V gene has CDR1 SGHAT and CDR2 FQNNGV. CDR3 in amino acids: CASSLSPATNEKLFF. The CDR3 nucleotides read TGTGCCAGCAGCTTAAGTCCGGCAACTAATGAAAAACTGTTTTTT.

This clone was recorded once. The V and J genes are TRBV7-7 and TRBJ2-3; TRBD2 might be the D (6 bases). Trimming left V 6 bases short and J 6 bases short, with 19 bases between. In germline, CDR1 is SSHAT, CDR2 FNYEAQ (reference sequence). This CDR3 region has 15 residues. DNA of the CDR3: TGTGCCAGCAGTGTAGCGGAGCAGGGTCCTGATACGCAGTATTTT. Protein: CASSVAEQGPDTQYF.

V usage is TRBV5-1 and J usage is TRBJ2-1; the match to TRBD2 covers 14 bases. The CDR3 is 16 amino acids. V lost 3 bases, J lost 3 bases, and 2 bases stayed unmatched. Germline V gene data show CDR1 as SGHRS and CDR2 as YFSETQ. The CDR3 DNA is TGCGCCAGCAGCTGGGGACTAGCGGGAGTCTACAATGAGCAGTTCTTC. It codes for CASSWGLAGVYNEQFF.

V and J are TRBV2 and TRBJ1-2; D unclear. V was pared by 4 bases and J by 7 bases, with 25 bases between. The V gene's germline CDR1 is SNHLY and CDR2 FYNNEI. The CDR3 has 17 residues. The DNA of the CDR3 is TGTGCCAGCAGTGTGAACCCGTCTCCCTGGATGTCGGGTGGCTACACCTTC. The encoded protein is CASSVNPSPWMSGGYTF.

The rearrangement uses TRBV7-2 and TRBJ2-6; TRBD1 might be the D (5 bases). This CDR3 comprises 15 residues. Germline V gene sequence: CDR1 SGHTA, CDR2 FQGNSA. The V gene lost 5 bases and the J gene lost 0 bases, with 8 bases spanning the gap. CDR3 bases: TGTGCCAGCAGCCTCGACAGCTCTGGGGCCAACGTCCTGACTTTC. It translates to CASSLDSSGANVLTF.

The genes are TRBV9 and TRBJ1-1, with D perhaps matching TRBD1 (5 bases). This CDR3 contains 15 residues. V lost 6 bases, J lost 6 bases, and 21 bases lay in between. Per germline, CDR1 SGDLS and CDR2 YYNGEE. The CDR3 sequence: CASIPLDGGVSEAFF. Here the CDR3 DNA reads TGTGCCAGCATCCCCCTGGACGGAGGGGTCTCTGAAGCTTTCTTT.

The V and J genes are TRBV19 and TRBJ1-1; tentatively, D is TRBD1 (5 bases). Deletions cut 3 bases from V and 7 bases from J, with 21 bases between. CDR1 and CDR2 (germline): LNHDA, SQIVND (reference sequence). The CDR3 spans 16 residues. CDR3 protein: CASSIGRGRRDYEAFF. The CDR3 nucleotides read TGTGCCAGTAGTATTGGAAGGGGCAGGCGCGATTATGAAGCTTTCTTT.

The CDR3 spells CASILWGTGNSPLHF. DNA of the CDR3: TGTGCCAGCATCCTCTGGGGGACAGGCAATTCACCCCTCCACTTT. The chain uses TRBV2 and TRBJ1-6; TRBD1 matches 8 bases. Germline V gene lookup returns CDR1 SNHLY and CDR2 FYNNEI. The CDR3 runs 15 residues. The V gene end was trimmed by 7 bases and the J gene end by 7 bases; junction bases not matched to a gene: 9.

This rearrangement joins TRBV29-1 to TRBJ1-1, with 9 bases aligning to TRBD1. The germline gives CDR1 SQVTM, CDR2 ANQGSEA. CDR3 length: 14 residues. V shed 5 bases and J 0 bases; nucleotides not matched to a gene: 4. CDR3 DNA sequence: TGCAGCGTTACCGGACAGGGGCTGAACACTGAAGCTTTCTTT. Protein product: CSVTGQGLNTEAFF. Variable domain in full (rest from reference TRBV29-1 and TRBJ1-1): SAVISQKPSRDICQRGTSLTIQCQVDSQVTMMFWYRQQPGQSLTLIATANQGSEATYESGFVIDKFPISRPNLTFSTLTVSNMSPEDSSIYLCSVTGQGLNTEAFFGQGTRLTVV.

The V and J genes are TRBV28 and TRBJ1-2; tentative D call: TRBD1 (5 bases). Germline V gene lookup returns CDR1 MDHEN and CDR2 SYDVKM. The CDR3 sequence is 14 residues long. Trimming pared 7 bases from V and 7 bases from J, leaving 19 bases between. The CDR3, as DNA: TGTGCCAGCACTCTCATGCAGCAGGGTGGTGGCTACACCTTC. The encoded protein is CASTLMQQGGGYTF.

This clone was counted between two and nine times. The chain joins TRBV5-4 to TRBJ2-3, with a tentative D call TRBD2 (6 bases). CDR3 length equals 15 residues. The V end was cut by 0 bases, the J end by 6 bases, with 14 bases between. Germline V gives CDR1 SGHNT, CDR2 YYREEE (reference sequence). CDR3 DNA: TGTGCCAGCAGCTTGGGACGGGGGAAAGGGGATACGCAGTATTTT. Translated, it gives CASSLGRGKGDTQYF.

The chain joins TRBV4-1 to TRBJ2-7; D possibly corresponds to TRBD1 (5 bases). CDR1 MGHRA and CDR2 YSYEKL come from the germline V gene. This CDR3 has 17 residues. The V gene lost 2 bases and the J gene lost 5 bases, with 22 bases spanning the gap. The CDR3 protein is CASSQPEVGARHHEQYF. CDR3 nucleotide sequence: TGCGCCAGCAGCCAACCCGAGGTAGGGGCCCGACACCACGAGCAGTACTTC.

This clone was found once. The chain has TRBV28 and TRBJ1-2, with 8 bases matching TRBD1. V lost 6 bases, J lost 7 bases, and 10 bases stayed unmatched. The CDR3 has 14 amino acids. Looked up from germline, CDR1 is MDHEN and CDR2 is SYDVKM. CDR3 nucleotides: TGTGCCAGCAGAGCAGGGGGCGAAGGTAGTGGCTACACCTTC. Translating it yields CASRAGGEGSGYTF.

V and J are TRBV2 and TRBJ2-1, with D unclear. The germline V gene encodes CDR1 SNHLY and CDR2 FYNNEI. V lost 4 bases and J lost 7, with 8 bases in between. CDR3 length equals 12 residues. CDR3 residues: CASSVRLNEQFF. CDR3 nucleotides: TGTGCCAGCAGTGTCAGGTTGAATGAGCAGTTCTTC.